Following are 12 T cell receptor beta chains from one sample sequenced in a study of CD8+CD57+ T cells in acquired aplastic anemia. Sequencing involved patients with CD8+CD57+ cell expansion previously shown by flow cytometry. CDR3 and TCR beta VDJ profiling relied on genomic DNA as the template. TCRdb recomputed calls from the reads with MiXCR, one row per CDR3 protein. The repertoire holds some 170,000 distinct CDR3 sequences, with around 50% as singletons. Sequenced sample: sorted CD4+, CD8+, or CD8+CD57+ T cells (not recorded which) from PBMCs. These TCRs come from a human donor with aplastic anemia.

This clonotype was observed a handful of times. A read error may explain this, as a much larger clone is one base away. The chain recombines TRBV19 with TRBJ1-1; D not certain. The germline gives CDR1 LNHDA, CDR2 SQIVND (reference sequence). Trimming shortened V by 5 bases and J by 2 bases, and 9 bases separated the two germline ends. There are 13 residues in the CDR3. The CDR3 DNA follows: TGTGCCAGTAGTGTGGCACTAAACACTGAAGCTTTCTTT. As protein: CASSVALNTEAFF.

This clonotype appeared many times. The V gene is TRBV7-8, the J gene TRBJ1-2, with D possibly being TRBD1 (6 bases). The CDR3 has 13 residues. V was clipped by 2 bases and J by 7 bases, with 11 bases between them. Germline assignment: CDR1 SGHVS and CDR2 FQNEAQ. The chain's CDR3 is CASSLNRQAGYTF. In DNA form, the CDR3 reads TGTGCCAGCAGCTTAAATCGACAGGCTGGCTACACCTTC.

This clonotype was seen many times. The gene calls are TRBV5-6 and TRBJ2-1; 8 bases align to TRBD2. The junction had 9 bases not matched to a gene; V was cut back by 3 bases and J by 4 bases. This CDR3 is built from 16 residues. Germline values: CDR1 SGHDT, CDR2 YYEEEE. For the CDR3, the DNA is TGTGCCAGCAGCTACGCGGGGGGTACCGGGTACAATGAGCAGTTCTTC. It translates to CASSYAGGTGYNEQFF.

The gene calls are TRBV7-2 and TRBJ1-1; D perhaps matches TRBD1 (6 bases). The germline V gene has CDR1 SGHTA and CDR2 FQGNSA. The CDR3 runs 15 residues. Trimming left V 5 bases short and J 1 base short, with 14 bases between. The CDR3 DNA sequence: TGTGCCAGCAGCGCCCGGGGGCGCGAGAACACTGAAGCTTTCTTT. Encoded protein: CASSARGRENTEAFF.

The sample holds many counts of this clonotype. The chain couples TRBV7-8 to TRBJ2-2; D might be TRBD2 (5 bases). The CDR3 totals 14 residues. Per germline, CDR1 SGHVS and CDR2 FQNEAQ. V was cut by 5 bases and J by 8 bases, with 15 bases left in between. CDR3 in DNA: TGTGCCAGCAGCCTGACTATTTTGAGGGGGGAGCTGTTTTTT. This codes for CASSLTILRGELFF.

This chain uses TRBV20-1 with TRBJ2-5, with 8 bases identical to TRBD1. Germline V gene lookup returns CDR1 DFQATT and CDR2 SNEGSKA (reference sequence). V trimming: 0 bases; J trimming: 2 bases; junction bases outside the gene matches: 5. The CDR3 totals 15 residues. CDR3 DNA sequence: TGCAGTGCTAGAGATCTGGGACAGGTTCAAGAGACCCAGTACTTC. Encoded protein: CSARDLGQVQETQYF.

This clonotype has just a few counts. The chain is built from TRBV3-1 and TRBJ1-5; a weak D match, TRBD1 (6 bases). CDR1 is LGHDT, CDR2 YNNKEL, per germline (reference sequence). Trimming stripped 4 bases from V and 3 bases from J, with 10 bases between. The CDR3 is 14 amino acids. CDR3 DNA sequence: TGTGCCAGCAGCCTTGGGACAACCAATCAGCCCCAGCATTTT. Translating gives CASSLGTTNQPQHF. Together with reference TRBV3-1 and TRBJ1-5, the CDR3 gives the full variable domain: DTAVSQTPKYLVTQMGNDKSIKCEQNLGHDTMYWYKQDSKKFLKIMFSYNNKELIINETVPNRFSPKSPDKAHLNLHINSLELGDSAVYFCASSLGTTNQPQHFGDGTRLSIL.

This clonotype has just one count. The rearrangement links TRBV7-3 to TRBJ1-2, with D maybe TRBD1 (5 bases). The CDR3 contains 15 residues. The V and J ends lost 0 bases and 3 bases respectively, with 11 bases between them. Germline CDR1 is SGHTA and CDR2 is FQGTGA. For the CDR3, the DNA is TGTGCCAGCAGCTTAACTCCGGGGGACTACTATGGCTACACCTTC. As protein: CASSLTPGDYYGYTF.

There are many counts of this clonotype. J is TRBJ2-5 and V is TRBV20-1; TRBD2 matches at 9 bases. This CDR3 is built from 15 residues. Trimming took 6 bases from V and 4 from J; bases not matched to a gene: 12. Germline values: CDR1 DFQATT, CDR2 SNEGSKA (reference sequence). The CDR3 reads CSARGAGGPVETQYF. CDR3 sequence (DNA): TGCAGTGCGCGAGGCGCGGGGGGGCCTGTAGAGACCCAGTACTTC.

This clonotype was recorded many times. The rearrangement links TRBV7-6 to TRBJ1-1, with D perhaps TRBD1 (5 bases). The germline V gene has CDR1 SGHVS and CDR2 FNYEAQ. Trimming removed 1 base from V and 1 base from J, with 10 bases in between. The CDR3 totals 15 residues. The CDR3, as DNA: TGTGCCAGCAGCTTAGAGGGGCACTCGAACACTGAAGCTTTCTTT. This codes for CASSLEGHSNTEAFF.

The gene calls are TRBV7-8 and TRBJ2-3; TRBD2 agrees at 8 bases. The CDR3 sequence is 15 residues long. Germline CDR1 is SGHVS and CDR2 is FQNEAQ. Trimming removed 4 bases from V and 3 bases from J; junction bases left unmatched: 6. For the CDR3, the DNA is TGTGCCAGCAGCTCCACAGCGGGAGAGACAGATACGCAGTATTTT. Its translation is CASSSTAGETDTQYF.

The V gene is TRBV25-1, the J gene TRBJ1-1, with D possibly matching TRBD1 (5 bases). The CDR3 totals 16 residues. Germline V gene data show CDR1 as MGHDK and CDR2 as SYGVNS. V was trimmed by 5 bases and J by 0 bases, leaving 16 bases between them. CDR3 loop: CASSSIYRLLNTEAFF. CDR3 in DNA: TGTGCCAGCAGTTCGATATACAGGCTTTTGAACACTGAAGCTTTCTTT.